This record covers a single T cell receptor beta chain. Its target is not known. Trimming took off 2 bases at V and 12 bases at J, with 11 bases between the two ends. This CDR3 spans 12 amino acids. Documented treatment: approximately 18 received Ad26.COV2.S at low or high dose, single or two shots; about five received placebo; per-sample allocation not given. Sampling was done on day 63 after the first vaccine or placebo injection. TCRdb's copy holds only in-frame clones and misses some; the assay was immunoSEQ multiplex PCR. Of around 300,000 clones listed, around 89% are singletons. The data were taken from a study of Ad26.COV2.S vaccination and SARS-CoV-2 variants. Study context: Donor joined the COV1001 Ad26.COV2.S trial arm. Into the muscle, Ad26.COV2.S was dosed once or twice, 56 days apart.

Findings and limits, study-wide: Vaccinated individuals (as opposed to placebo recipients) had higher spike-specific TCR breadth.

This specimen was peripheral blood, taken in a trial of Ad26.COV2.S vaccine versus placebo. The chain links TRBV12-3 or TRBV12-4 to TRBJ1-5, with D perhaps TRBD1 (5 bases). The TCR originated in a person between 18 and 65 years old who received the Ad26.COV2.S COVID-19 vaccine or a placebo. CDR3 bases: TGTGCCAGCAGTTTAAATCGACAGAACCAGCATTTT. Translating gives CASSLNRQNQHF.